The entry that follows covers one T cell receptor beta chain sequence. This clonotype came up many times. The specificity of this receptor is unknown. Qualities for individual bases were not recorded, and no much larger clone is one base off. The sample was run on an Illumina HiSeq 1500. TCRdb passed the public sequencing reads through fastp at Q25 and MiXCR, retaining productive beta sequences. Identical CDR3 protein sequences are pooled into one entry, listed with their most common genes and DNA. A total of approximately 270,000 distinct CDR3 sequences appear in this sample, less than 25% of them only once. Jointly, the top ten make up approximately 19% of the sample. Relative to germline, V is 4 bases shorter and J is 3 bases shorter, with 10 bases between their ends. CDR1 SGHVS and CDR2 FNYEAQ are derived from the germline V gene. From the cysteine up to the phenylalanine, the CDR3 has a length of 14 residues. The read is trimmed to its CDR3 DNA, 42 bases read in frame from base 1.

The treatment or condition label, as the study defines it: in vitro stimulation with specific CMV peptide epitopes to enrich CMV-specific T cells. These data originate in a study of T cell repertoires in cytomegalovirus infection (dated by TCRdb to the late 2010s). About the investigation overall: Recently identified HLA-C-restricted CMV epitopes, whose presentation resists viral immunomodulation, were targeted by peptide stimulations together with well-studied HLA-B-restricted epitopes. Because public TCR beta signatures pointed to carriage of CMV infection together with the matching HLA type, the HLA type of each donor mattered for the analysis. Results the study describes overall, beyond this receptor: The ex vivo response was dominated by HLA-C-restricted CMV-specific TCR beta clonotypes, and the single most frequent clonotype in two of eight donors was supplied by these HLA-C-restricted clonotypes. In both this cohort and an independent 352-donor cohort, the cumulative frequency of public TCR beta family members distinguished carriers of CMV infection plus the relevant HLA type.

Sequenced material: cultured PBMCs, taken from culture after CMV antigen stimulation. This sequence uses TRBV7-6 and TRBJ2-1, and possibly TRBD2, on 5 matching bases. The TCR sequence derives from a human donor in good health (CMV status not recorded). Some clones in this sample may be carry-over from other donors' samples. This receptor carries the CDR3 CASSSSGNYNEQFF. The sequenced DNA: TGTGCCAGCAGCTCCAGCGGAAACTACAATGAGCAGTTCTTC. The full variable domain, completed from the reference TRBV7-6 and TRBJ2-1 proteins outside the CDR3, reads GAGVSQSPRYKVTKRGQDVALRCDPISGHVSLYWYRQALGQGPEFLTYFNYEAQQDKSGLPNDRFSAERPEGSISTLTIQRTEQRDSAMYRCASSSSGNYNEQFFGPGTRLTVL.